One and the same sample provided the 9 T cell receptor beta chains below, sequenced in a study of shared clonotypes between healthy human individuals. TCRdb's table, derived via immunoSEQ multiplex PCR, lists solely in-frame clones and lacks some. The sample carries around 2,000,000 clones, around 95% recorded once. Sequencing used naive CD4+ T cells sorted from blood. Subset described: CD45RA+ positively selected. The receptors derive from a young man in good health.

For this clone: Its ends do not fully match the called genes, so a read error is possible. The genes are TRBV5-3 and TRBJ1-2, with 9 nucleotides matching TRBD1. TRBV5-3 is an ORF for which the function is uncertain. The CDR3 contains 14 residues. CDR3 in DNA: TGTGCCAGCAGCTTGGGACAGGGCAACTATGGCTACACCTTC. Protein: CASSLGQGNYGYTF.

This chain joins TRBV6-6 and TRBJ2-5; TRBD1 matches 7 bases. Trimming removed 6 bases from V and 5 bases from J; junction bases left unmatched: 9. The CDR3 is 14 residues long. The V gene's germline CDR1 is MNHNY and CDR2 SVGAGI (reference sequence). CDR3: CASRRTGARETQYF. The CDR3 DNA sequence: TGTGCCAGCAGGCGTACAGGGGCTCGGGAGACCCAGTACTTC.

Comments on this clone: The same CDR3 also results from other DNA sequences found in this sample. The chain combines TRBV7-9 with TRBJ2-3; D unclear. V gave up 4 bases and J gave up 3 bases, with 2 bases separating them. The germline gives CDR1 SEHNR, CDR2 FQNEAQ (reference sequence). The CDR3 loop spans 11 amino acids. The CDR3 region has the DNA TGTGCCAGCAGCTCAACAGATACGCAGTATTTT. Translated: CASSSTDTQYF. Together with reference TRBV7-9 and TRBJ2-3, the CDR3 gives the full variable domain: DTGVSQNPRHKITKRGQNVTFRCDPISEHNRLYWYRQTLGQGPEFLTYFQNEAQLEKSRLLSDRFSAERPKGSFSTLEIQRTEQGDSAMYLCASSSTDTQYFGPGTRLTVL.

Notes on this clone: One end of the junction varies from germline; a read error may be responsible. V and J are TRBV7-9 and TRBJ1-6, with TRBD1 matching over 7 bases. The CDR3 runs 14 residues. The germline CDR1 and CDR2 sequences are SEHNR and FQNEAQ (reference sequence). CDR3 nucleotide sequence: TGCGCCAGCAGCCAGAGACAGGGAGGGTTTGCCCTCCACTTT. Its protein is CASSQRQGGFALHF.

DNA for the CDR3: TGTGCCAGCTCACCGCCAGGGGGGGGACGTTACAATGAGCAGTTCTTC. It is translated as CASSPPGGGRYNEQFF. This chain links TRBV18 with TRBJ2-1; TRBD1 or TRBD2 may be the D gene (7 bases each). V was trimmed by 3 bases and J by 4 bases, leaving 16 bases between them. The germline V gene has CDR1 KGHSH and CDR2 LQKENI. The CDR3 covers 16 residues.

The genes are TRBV9 and TRBJ1-2; D gene uncertain. The CDR3 has 13 amino acids. Deletions cut 2 bases from V and 8 bases from J, with 13 bases between. Looked up from germline, CDR1 is SGDLS and CDR2 is YYNGEE. The CDR3 spells CASSVSSKGGYTF. For the CDR3, the DNA is TGTGCCAGCAGCGTCTCCTCTAAAGGAGGCTACACCTTC. Full variable domain (remainder filled in from reference TRBV9 and TRBJ1-2): DSGVTQTPKHLITATGQRVTLRCSPRSGDLSVYWYQQSLDQGLQFLIQYYNGEERAKGNILERFSAQQFPDLHSELNLSSLELGDSALYFCASSVSSKGGYTFGSGTRLTVV.

The V and J genes are TRBV5-1 and TRBJ2-1, with 7 bases fitting TRBD2. Trimming cost V 4 bases and J 8 bases; bases outside gene matches: 12. CDR3 length equals 15 residues. Germline V lookup: CDR1 SGHRS, CDR2 YFSETQ. The CDR3 DNA reads as TGCGCCAGCAGCATTGGACTAGTCTTTTCCGATGAGCAGTTCTTC. Its translation: CASSIGLVFSDEQFF.

The chain uses TRBV18 and TRBJ2-3; 10 nucleotides agree with TRBD1. This CDR3 region has 13 residues. Germline V CDR1 and CDR2: KGHSH, LQKENI. J lost 9 bases, V lost 4 bases, and 4 bases had no gene match. CDR3 nucleotides: TGTGCCAGCTCACAAGGGACAGGGGACACGCAGTATTTT. Residues: CASSQGTGDTQYF.

The chain carries TRBV25-1 and TRBJ2-7, with unresolved D. This CDR3 has 13 residues. Germline V gene data show CDR1 as MGHDK and CDR2 as SYGVNS. Trimming cost V 1 base and J 4 bases, with 8 bases left between them. The CDR3 coding sequence is TGTGCCAGCAGTGAATCAGTGGGATACGAGCAGTACTTC. Protein product: CASSESVGYEQYF.